This T cell receptor beta chain was profiled in a study of cytomegalovirus exposure and HLA in healthy donors (dated by TCRdb to the late 2010s). Concerning the study at large: The 650 to 750 repertoires of the first cohort and the roughly 110 validation repertoires were produced on the same platform, according to a later analysis. The study aimed to test whether signatures of past pathogen exposure could be identified by cataloging public T cell receptors. In addition to the first cohort of 500 to 850 subjects, a separate validation cohort of some 120 different subjects was used. High-throughput TCR immunosequencing, statistical association of individual TCRs with disease status, and machine learning were combined to predict cytomegalovirus infection status. Study-wide conclusions, independent of this receptor: It was suggested by the authors that the approach could potentially be generalized to other disease states and immunological phenotypes. Across donors, most TCR sequences were observed very rarely, whereas some public TCRs were present in many individuals. All 120 or so repertoires were used to score co-occurrence in the validation cohort in a later analysis, because that analysis had no HLA typing for the cohort. The classifier was reported to diagnose cytomegalovirus status with high specificity and sensitivity in both the original and validation cohorts. In the study, around 150 TCR beta chains were listed as associated with cytomegalovirus. Subsequent analysis determined that TCRs grouped into clusters in the first cohort also showed a tendency toward co-occurrence across the 120 or so validation repertoires, and roughly 95% of cluster scores exceeded 0. Three of the identified cytomegalovirus-associated TCR beta chains were confirmed in vitro to be specific for cytomegalovirus antigens.

The library was generated by the immunoSEQ multiplex PCR assay. In the paper's pipeline: To diagnose cytomegalovirus status from the catalog of TCR beta chain sequences, a statistical classification framework was built. The table was pulled from immuneACCESS by TCRdb, which kept in-frame rearrangements only. Such tables lose some clones; where checked, under half of the loss comes from unresolved V genes, and the rest has no known cause. V, J and clone size are taken as reported in that table, and D and trimming were inferred from the DNA itself. The sample records around 250,000 clones, almost 90% of which are singletons. Together, the top ten hold approximately 0.34% of the sample. CDR1 GTSNPN and CDR2 SVGIG were looked up in the germline V gene (reference sequence). From the cysteine through the phenylalanine, the CDR3 covers 13 amino acids. The kept DNA is CDR3 alone, 39 bases in frame from the first base. The junction carries 10 bases between V and J, which are trimmed by 4 bases and 2 bases respectively.

The donors belonged to the validation cohort of roughly 120 subjects, which was separate from the roughly 700-subject first cohort. Of note for this clone: The antigen it binds to is not known. Nothing much larger sits one base from this clone, and base qualities are not available.

The source is a woman between 18 and 29 years old in good health and CMV-seronegative. The sequence links TRBV30 to TRBJ2-3, with TRBD1 perhaps the D gene, on 6 matching bases. Sequencing used PBMCs. The sequence in DNA is TGTGCCTGGACAGGGGCCGACACAGATACGCAGTATTTT. The resulting protein is CAWTGADTDTQYF.